This TCR beta chain is from a study of vaccination effects on CD4 cells after COVID-19. V lost 5 bases, J lost 11 bases, and 21 bases lay in between. Germline V lookup: CDR1 SGHTA, CDR2 FQGNSA. CDR3 length equals 14 residues. Sequencing followed a ViraFEST assay step that expanded antigen-specific CD4+ T cells with viral peptide pools. Researchers isolated CD4+ T cells once less than twelve days of culture had elapsed. The person had PCR-confirmed SARS-CoV-2 infection between March and December 2020. A note on this clone: Its antigen is still unknown.

TCRdb's copy holds only in-frame clones and misses some; the assay was immunoSEQ multiplex PCR. This table has 60,000 to 75,000 clones, 60% to 75% appearing once. Sequenced material: CD4+ T cells from PBMCs cultured with HIV peptides, taken before COVID-19 vaccination. Subset here: HIV-1 Nef peptide pool negative control/reference culture. The clonotype originates from a human donor who had a prior SARS-CoV-2 infection. The chain uses TRBV7-2 and TRBJ1-1, with D possibly matching TRBD1 (5 bases). This chain's CDR3 is CASSPATGTLGAFF. CDR3 DNA: TGTGCCAGCAGCCCCGCAACCGGGACTCTGGGGGCTTTCTTT.